The 21 T cell receptor beta chains given below trace back to one sample, sequenced in a study of cytomegalovirus exposure and HLA in healthy donors. Primers included in the PCR were 60 Vbeta and 13 Jbeta primers. Data came from immunoSEQ multiplex PCR; TCRdb stores just in-frame clones and leaves some out. The sample shows around 140,000 clones, around 82% of them seen only once. The sample comprised PBMCs. These receptors came from a man in his fifties or sixties in good health and CMV-seronegative.

The V gene is TRBV14, the J gene TRBJ2-7, with TRBD1 matching over 8 bases. The CDR3 loop spans 14 amino acids. Germline CDR1 SGHDN, CDR2 FVKESK. V dropped 1 base and J dropped 6; count of bases not matched to a gene: 5. CDR3 loop: CASSQGQGLAEQYF. In nucleotides, the CDR3 is TGTGCCAGCAGCCAAGGACAGGGGCTCGCCGAGCAGTACTTC.

This clone was seen a single time. CDR3 sequence: CAWTTSGRGTDTQYF. CDR3 sequence (DNA): TGTGCCTGGACCACTAGCGGGAGGGGCACAGATACGCAGTATTTT. The chain is built from TRBV30 and TRBJ2-3; 13 bases are shared with TRBD2. Germline lookup yields CDR1 GTSNPN and CDR2 SVGIG (reference sequence). There are 15 residues in the CDR3. J was trimmed by 1 base and V by 4 bases; bases with no gene match: 2.

The V gene is TRBV7-2, the J gene TRBJ2-3; TRBD2 aligns across 9 bases. From germline, CDR1 is SGHTA and CDR2 FQGNSA. This CDR3 has 16 amino acids. Trimming removed 3 bases from V and 1 base from J; junction bases left unmatched: 5. CDR3 loop: CASSLLVAGGTDTQYF. The CDR3 nucleotides read TGTGCCAGCAGCTTGTTAGTAGCGGGGGGCACAGATACGCAGTATTTT.

The chain recombines TRBV4-1 with TRBJ1-2; tentative D call: TRBD1 (6 bases). The CDR3 runs to 14 residues. CDR1 is MGHRA, CDR2 YSYEKL, per germline. The germline V and J ends were trimmed by 5 bases and 6 bases, with 16 bases remaining between them. Here the CDR3 DNA reads TGCGCCAGCAGCAGCACTAGGGGGAGGGATGGCTACACCTTC. Protein: CASSSTRGRDGYTF.

The gene calls are TRBV6-1 and TRBJ2-7; tentatively, D is TRBD2 (6 bases). The CDR3 loop spans 14 amino acids. The germline gives CDR1 MNHNS, CDR2 SASEGT. The V gene lost 0 bases and the J gene lost 2 bases, with 8 bases spanning the gap. Written as DNA, the CDR3 is TGTGCCAGCAGTGAAGCGGCGGGGCCCTACGAGCAGTACTTC. This sequence encodes CASSEAAGPYEQYF.

The rearrangement joins TRBV25-1 to TRBJ1-4; the match to TRBD1 covers 9 bases. V was clipped by 2 bases and J by 1 base; unmatched bases: 5. CDR3 size: 17 residues. Germline V CDR1 and CDR2: MGHDK, SYGVNS. This CDR3 reads CASSENRGRITNEKLFF. The DNA of the CDR3 is TGTGCCAGCAGTGAAAACAGGGGGCGGATAACTAATGAAAAACTGTTTTTT.

V is TRBV5-1 and J is TRBJ1-2, with 8 bases lining up with TRBD1. J lost 13 bases, V lost 0 bases, and 11 bases had no gene match. Germline V gives CDR1 SGHRS, CDR2 YFSETQ. The CDR3 loop spans 14 amino acids. The CDR3 loop reads CASSLGAGGVLVTF. The CDR3 DNA reads as TGCGCCAGCAGCTTGGGGGCAGGGGGCGTCTTAGTCACCTTC.

Only one count was recorded for this clone. CDR3 sequence reads: CASSAPGQRETQYF. The CDR3 DNA is TGTGCCAGCAGTGCCCCGGGACAGAGAGAGACCCAGTACTTC. The chain employs TRBV2 and TRBJ2-5; the match to TRBD1 covers 7 bases. Germline CDR1 and CDR2: SNHLY and FYNNEI. The J segment lost 4 bases and the V segment lost 4 bases, leaving 6 bases of the junction unmatched. The CDR3 contains 14 residues.

This clone was recorded a few times. The chain joins TRBV7-2 to TRBJ2-5, with TRBD2 as a possible D gene (5 bases). In germline, CDR1 is SGHTA, CDR2 FQGNSA. Between the trimmed V and J ends, which lost 3 bases and 3 bases, there was a span of 14 bases. The CDR3 runs to 15 residues. The CDR3 here is CASSFGGSAEETQYF. The CDR3 DNA sequence: TGTGCCAGCAGCTTTGGTGGTTCAGCGGAAGAGACCCAGTACTTC.

J is TRBJ2-5 and V is TRBV6-5; 8 positions agree with TRBD1. With 6 bases clipped from V and 5 bases from J, the junction kept 11 bases outside the gene matches. Germline CDR1 is MNHEY and CDR2 is SVGAGI. The CDR3 is made up of 15 amino acids. This chain's CDR3 is CASSPRAGGRETQYF. As DNA, the CDR3 is TGTGCCAGCAGCCCTCGGGCAGGGGGCCGGGAGACCCAGTACTTC.

In its sample, this clone was seen a few times. V gene TRBV19 combines with J gene TRBJ1-1, with D possibly matching TRBD1 (6 bases). There are 12 residues in the CDR3. V was shortened by 7 bases and J by 7 bases, with 13 bases between the two germline ends. The germline gives CDR1 LNHDA, CDR2 SQIVND (reference sequence). The CDR3 nucleotides are TGTGCCAGTATCGACAGGTATTTTGAAGCTTTCTTT. Its protein product is CASIDRYFEAFF.

The J gene is TRBJ2-2, the V gene TRBV5-5; maybe TRBD2 (6 bases). Trimming shortened V by 4 bases and J by 2 bases, and 21 bases separated the two germline ends. Germline CDR1 SGHKS, CDR2 YYEKEE (reference sequence). This CDR3 has 18 amino acids. CDR3 nucleotide sequence: TGTGCCAGCAGCAAAGGGACTGTTCGAATTTCCAACACCGGGGAGCTGTTTTTT. Its translation: CASSKGTVRISNTGELFF.

V is TRBV5-4 and J is TRBJ2-6, with 9 bases identical to TRBD1. V shed 0 bases, J shed 4 bases, and the junction held 5 bases outside the gene matches. Germline V CDR1 and CDR2: SGHNT, YYREEE (reference sequence). The CDR3 extends over 17 amino acids. The CDR3 coding sequence is TGTGCCAGCAGCTTGGGAGGACAGGGGAGCGGGGCCAACGTCCTGACTTTC. Protein product: CASSLGGQGSGANVLTF.

The chain recombines TRBV27 with TRBJ2-7; tentative D call: TRBD1 (5 bases). Trimming stripped 4 bases from V and 5 bases from J, with 18 bases between. Germline assignment: CDR1 MNHEY and CDR2 SMNVEV (reference sequence). This CDR3 comprises 15 residues. CDR3: CASSSQRGVANEQYF. DNA of the CDR3: TGTGCCAGCAGTTCTCAAAGGGGTGTGGCTAACGAGCAGTACTTC.

This clone is a singleton in its sample. The V call is TRBV28, the J call TRBJ2-7; TRBD1 matches 7 bases. The germline V gene has CDR1 MDHEN and CDR2 SYDVKM. CDR3 length: 17 residues. V shed 7 bases, J shed 0 bases, and the junction held 15 bases outside the gene matches. The CDR3 bases are TGTGCCAGCACCGCAGGTCGGAAAAGGGACAGCTCCTACGAGCAGTACTTC. This gives the protein CASTAGRKRDSSYEQYF.

The chain links TRBV9 to TRBJ2-5, with D unresolved. Germline V lookup: CDR1 SGDLS, CDR2 YYNGEE. V was shortened by 4 bases and J by 0 bases, with 16 bases between the two germline ends. The length of the CDR3 is 16 residues. The CDR3 loop is CASSPAERAYQETQYF. As DNA, the CDR3 is TGTGCCAGCAGCCCCGCGGAGAGAGCGTACCAAGAGACCCAGTACTTC.

The CDR3 sequence is CASSPPPVVQPQHF. CDR3 bases: TGTGCCAGTAGTCCCCCTCCGGTCGTCCAGCCCCAGCATTTT. The chain combines TRBV19 with TRBJ1-5; D unresolved. The CDR3 sequence is 14 residues long. Germline V gene lookup returns CDR1 LNHDA and CDR2 SQIVND (reference sequence). Trimming shortened V by 5 bases and J by 7 bases, and 15 bases separated the two germline ends. Looking up the rest from reference TRBV19 and TRBJ1-5 gives the full variable domain: DGGITQSPKYLFRKEGQNVTLSCEQNLNHDAMYWYRQDPGQGLRLIYYSQIVNDFQKGDIAEGYSVSREKKESFPLTVTSAQKNPTAFYLCASSPPPVVQPQHFGDGTRLSIL.

The chain joins TRBV28 to TRBJ2-1; 11 bases align to TRBD2. Germline CDR1 reads MDHEN; CDR2 reads SYDVKM. Losses at the gene ends were 6 bases for V and 9 bases for J; bases not matched to a gene: 10. There are 15 residues in the CDR3. CDR3 in amino acids: CASSPASGGSPEQFF. The CDR3 DNA is TGTGCCAGCAGCCCAGCTAGCGGGGGGTCCCCTGAGCAGTTCTTC.

The V call is TRBV28, the J call TRBJ2-4; maybe TRBD2 (6 bases). This CDR3 has 16 amino acids. Trimming cost V 4 bases and J 1 base, with 14 bases left between them. Germline loops: CDR1 MDHEN, CDR2 SYDVKM. The CDR3 loop reads CASSSTGDGAKNIQYF. The CDR3 DNA reads as TGTGCCAGCAGTTCAACGGGGGATGGGGCCAAAAACATTCAGTACTTC.

The V call is TRBV7-2, the J call TRBJ2-1, with D hard to call. This CDR3 has 12 residues. V was cut by 6 bases and J by 8 bases, with 11 bases left in between. CDR1 SGHTA and CDR2 FQGNSA come from the germline V gene. DNA for the CDR3: TGTGCCAGCAGGCTAGGCGACTATGAGCAGTTCTTC. Its translation is CASRLGDYEQFF.

Regarding this clone: The germline gene is not matched at one end of the junction; a read error may be the cause. The rearrangement joins TRBV2 to TRBJ2-7; D gene unclear. This CDR3 spans 13 amino acids. Looked up from germline, CDR1 is SNHLY and CDR2 is FYNNEI. The CDR3 DNA reads as TGTGCCAGCAGGGAAGACACGACCTACGAGCAGTACTTC. Protein product: CASREDTTYEQYF.